This T cell receptor (beta chain) originates from a study of shared clonotypes between healthy human individuals. Study summary: CD4 naive cells filled three plates per donor, CD4 memory three, CD8 naive two and CD8 memory one.

Findings of the study overall: Shared across a handful of donors were roughly 4.8% of the naive CD4 clonotypes.

The germline CDR1 and CDR2 sequences are MGHDK and SYGVNS. V lost 5 bases and J 1 base, leaving 24 bases between the germline ends. This CDR3 comprises 18 residues. Genomic DNA from each subset was divided evenly over several immunoSEQ plates. Clones were sequenced by immunoSEQ multiplex PCR, and TCRdb holds only the in-frame ones, with some missing. The repertoire consists of around 2.1 million clones, with approximately 94% occurring once and the leading ten covering around 0.13%. A note on this clone: Its antigen is unknown.

The chain links TRBV25-1 to TRBJ2-7; tentatively, D is TRBD1 (7 bases). Sequencing was carried out using naive CD4+ T cells sorted from blood. Subset specified: CD45RA+ positively selected. The clonotype was recovered from a man younger than 35 in good health. CDR3 coding DNA: TGTGCCAGCAGTTTAACCCCCAAGACAGGGACTCTTTCCTACGAGCAGTACTTC. Its protein product is CASSLTPKTGTLSYEQYF.